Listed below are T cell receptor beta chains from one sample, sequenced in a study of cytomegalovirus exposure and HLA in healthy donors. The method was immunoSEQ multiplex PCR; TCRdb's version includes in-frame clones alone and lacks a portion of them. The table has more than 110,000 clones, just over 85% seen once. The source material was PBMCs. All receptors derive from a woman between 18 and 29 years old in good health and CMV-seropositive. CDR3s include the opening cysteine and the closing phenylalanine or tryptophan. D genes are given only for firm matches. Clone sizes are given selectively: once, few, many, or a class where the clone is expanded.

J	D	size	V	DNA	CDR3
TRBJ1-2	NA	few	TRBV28	TGTGCCAGCAGTTTACAGGCCTATGGCTACACCTTC	CASSLQAYGYTF
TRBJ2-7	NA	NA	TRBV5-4	TGTGCCAGCAGCCGGGACATAGTTCCCTACGAGCAGTACTTC	CASSRDIVPYEQYF
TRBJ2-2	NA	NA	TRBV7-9	TGTGCCAGCAGCTTAGGACTGACCACCGGGGAGCTGTTTTTT	CASSLGLTTGELFF
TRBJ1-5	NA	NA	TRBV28	TGTGCCAGCAGTTTCCGGGGAGTAAGGAATCAGCCCCAGCATTTT	CASSFRGVRNQPQHF
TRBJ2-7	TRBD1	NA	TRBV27	TGTGCCAGCAGCCTAAGGGACAGAGTAGGGGACGAGCAGTACTTC	CASSLRDRVGDEQYF
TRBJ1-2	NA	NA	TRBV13	TGTGCCAGCAGCTTAGGGGCAATTCATGGCTACACCTTC	CASSLGAIHGYTF
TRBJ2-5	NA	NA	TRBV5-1	TGCGCCAGCAGTCAAAAGAGGCGGGAGACCCAGTACTTC	CASSQKRRETQYF
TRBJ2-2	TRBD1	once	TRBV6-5	TGTGCCAGCAGGCCTCAGACAGGGGGATCCGGGGAGCTGTTTTTT	CASRPQTGGSGELFF
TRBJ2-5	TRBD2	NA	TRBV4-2	TGTGCCAGCAGCCCCCAACACGGCGGGGGGGCCCTTGAGACCCAGTACTTC	CASSPQHGGGALETQYF
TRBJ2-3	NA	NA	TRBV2	TGTGCCAGCAGTGGTGACGGGTACACAGATACGCAGTATTTT	CASSGDGYTDTQYF
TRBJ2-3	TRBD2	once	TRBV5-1	TGCGCCAGCAGCTTGGAAGCTAGCGGGAGCACAGATACGCAGTATTTT	CASSLEASGSTDTQYF
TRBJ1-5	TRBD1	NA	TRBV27	TGTGCCAGCAGTTCAATGCCAGGGGGGAGCAATCAGCCCCAGCATTTT	CASSSMPGGSNQPQHF
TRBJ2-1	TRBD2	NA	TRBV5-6	TGTGCCAGCAGCCCACTCTATCAAAGTGGGACTAGCGGCAATGAGCAGTTCTTC	CASSPLYQSGTSGNEQFF
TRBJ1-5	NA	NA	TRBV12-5	TGTGCTAGTGGTTTTGTCCAGGGGATGAGCAATCAGCCCCAGCATTTT	CASGFVQGMSNQPQHF
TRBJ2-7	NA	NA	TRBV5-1	TGCGCCAGCAGCGACATCTCCGGGACCTACGAGCAGTACTTC	CASSDISGTYEQYF
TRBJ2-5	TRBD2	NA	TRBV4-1	TGCGCCAGCAGCCAAAGGAGGGCGGGGGGACAAGAGACCCAGTACTTC	CASSQRRAGGQETQYF
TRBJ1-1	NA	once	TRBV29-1	TGCAGCGGCAGGGGCCACAGCTCGGCTGAAGCTTTCTTT	CSGRGHSSAEAFF
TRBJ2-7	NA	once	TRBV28	TGTGCCAGCAGTCACGGGGATGGGGAAACCTACGAGCAGTACTTC	CASSHGDGETYEQYF
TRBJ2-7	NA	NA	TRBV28	TGTGCCAGCTTTGGGAAAGGGGTATACGAGCAGTACTTC	CASFGKGVYEQYF
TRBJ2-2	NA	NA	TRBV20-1	TGCAGTGCTAGGTCGGGGGGGGAGCTGTTTTTT	CSARSGGELFF
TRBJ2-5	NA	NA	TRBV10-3	TGTGCCATCAGTGATTACAGGGATGGGGAGACCCAGTACTTC	CAISDYRDGETQYF
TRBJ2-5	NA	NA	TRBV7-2	TGTGCCAGCAGCTTAGACGGCGGGGCCCCAGAGACCCAGTACTTC	CASSLDGGAPETQYF
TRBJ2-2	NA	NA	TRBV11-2	TGTGCCAGCAGCTTAGAGCGGGACGGGGAGCTGTTTTTT	CASSLERDGELFF
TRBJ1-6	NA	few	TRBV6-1	TGTGCCAGCAAGGAGACGGGATCACCCCTCCACTTT	CASKETGSPLHF
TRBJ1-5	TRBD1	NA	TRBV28	TGTGCCAGCAGTCGACAGGGGAACAATCAGCCCCAGCATTTT	CASSRQGNNQPQHF
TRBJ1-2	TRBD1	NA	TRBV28	TGTGCCAGCAGTGCTCCGGACAGGCCTAACTATGGCTACACCTTC	CASSAPDRPNYGYTF
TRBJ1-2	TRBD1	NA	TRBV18	TGTGCCAGCTCACCTCTCCGGGGACAGGGGTTATTAGGTCATGGCTACACCTTC	CASSPLRGQGLLGHGYTF
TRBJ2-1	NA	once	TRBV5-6	TGTGCCAGCAGCCTCGCTAGGAACAATGAGCAGTTCTTC	CASSLARNNEQFF
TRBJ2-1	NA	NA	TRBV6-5	TGTGCCAGCAGTTACTCTCAGATCTACAATGAGCAGTTCTTC	CASSYSQIYNEQFF